Given below is one TCR beta chain in context. Vbeta (60) and Jbeta (13) primers were used in the PCR. The table came from immunoSEQ multiplex PCR; TCRdb's copy has only in-frame clones and leaves some out. The sample lists some 160,000 clones, approximately 82% occurring once. Germline-derived CDR1 and CDR2 are MDHEN and SYDVKM. Trimming cost V 2 bases and J 6 bases; bases outside gene matches: 9. This CDR3 spans 16 amino acids. This entry belongs to a study of cytomegalovirus exposure and HLA in healthy donors. The sample comprised PBMCs. This sequence joins TRBV28 and TRBJ1-4; 7 nucleotides match TRBD1. This sequence originates from a male donor in good health and CMV-seronegative. The CDR3 sequence is CASSLPDRAVHEKLFF. The CDR3 DNA is TGTGCCAGCAGTTTACCAGACAGGGCGGTGCATGAAAAACTGTTTTTT.